This T cell receptor (beta chain) was retrieved from a study of radiotherapy plus CTLA-4 blockade in lung cancer. This clone was seen once. Profiled with immunoSEQ multiplex PCR; TCRdb holds only in-frame clones, not every one. The sample records 100,000 to 150,000 clones, 90% being singletons. Per germline, CDR1 MNHEY and CDR2 SMNVEV (reference sequence). The germline V and J ends were trimmed by 2 bases and 0 bases, with 11 bases remaining between them. The CDR3 spans 16 residues. The source was peripheral blood, collected from a patient treated with radiotherapy plus ipilimumab. The receptor's source is a human donor with non-small cell lung cancer that progressed on radiotherapy plus ipilimumab. V and J are TRBV27 and TRBJ1-3; D is uncertain. The CDR3 protein is CASSLHGLGSGNTIYF. The CDR3 DNA sequence: TGTGCCAGCAGTTTACACGGGCTGGGCTCTGGAAACACCATATATTTT.